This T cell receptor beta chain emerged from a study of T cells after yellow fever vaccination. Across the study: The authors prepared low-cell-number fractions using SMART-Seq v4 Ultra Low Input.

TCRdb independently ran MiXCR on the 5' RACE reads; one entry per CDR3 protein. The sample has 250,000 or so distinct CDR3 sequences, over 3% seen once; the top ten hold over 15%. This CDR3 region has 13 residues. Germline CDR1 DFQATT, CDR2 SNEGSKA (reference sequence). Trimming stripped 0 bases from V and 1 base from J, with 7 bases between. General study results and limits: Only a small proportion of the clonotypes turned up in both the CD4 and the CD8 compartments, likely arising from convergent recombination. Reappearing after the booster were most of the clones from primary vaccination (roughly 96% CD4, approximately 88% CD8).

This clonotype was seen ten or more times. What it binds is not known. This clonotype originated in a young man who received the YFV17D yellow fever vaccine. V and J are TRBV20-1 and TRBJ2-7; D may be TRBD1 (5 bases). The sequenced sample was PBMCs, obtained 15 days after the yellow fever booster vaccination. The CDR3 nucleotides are TGCAGTGCTAGAGAGCGACAGTCCTACGAGCAGTACGTC. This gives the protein CSARERQSYEQYV.